The sequence of this TCR beta chain was determined in a study of blood T cell repertoires in COVID-19. This CDR3 contains 11 residues. The V gene lost 5 bases and the J gene lost 6 bases, with 7 bases spanning the gap. Clones were read by immunoSEQ multiplex PCR, and TCRdb kept only the in-frame ones, dropping some. Of 250,000 or so clones listed, around 86% are singletons. Sequenced material: peripheral blood. This chain links TRBV12-3 or TRBV12-4 with TRBJ1-1; a weak D match, TRBD1 (5 bases). This clonotype originated in an elderly man with acute or convalescent COVID-19. For the CDR3, the DNA is TGTGCCAGCAGTAGGGGCTCTGAAGCTTTCTTT. Protein: CASSRGSEAFF.